The 8 T cell receptor beta chains below were found in one sample sequenced in a study of T-cell memory formation after mild COVID-19. TCRdb called the 5' RACE reads again in MiXCR, with one record for every CDR3 protein. The table has roughly 280,000 distinct CDR3 sequences, 8.2% seen once. The sequencing input was PBMCs or a T cell subset sorted from them (not recorded which). These receptors all come from a man between 18 and 35 years old who had mild COVID-19 (a few samples of this study predate the infection). Cell type and time point are not known.

This clonotype was observed a few times. V gene TRBV6-2 or TRBV6-3 combines with J gene TRBJ1-1; no clear D. The CDR3 runs 16 residues. Germline CDR1 and CDR2: MNHEY and SVGEGT. V was clipped by 0 bases and J by 8 bases, with 19 bases between them. The CDR3 DNA sequence: TGTGCCAGCAGTTACTCGATTATTTGGGCAGGCAAAGAAGCTTTCTTT. This encodes CASSYSIIWAGKEAFF.

This clonotype occurred many times. V and J are TRBV18 and TRBJ2-1, with 7 bases fitting TRBD2. V lost 1 base to trimming and J lost 6 bases; unmatched junction nucleotides: 9. This CDR3 has 16 residues. Germline CDR1 is KGHSH and CDR2 is LQKENI. CDR3 sequence (DNA): TGTGCCAGCTCACCACGATCCGGATGGGAGGGCAATGAGCAGTTCTTC. Protein sequence: CASSPRSGWEGNEQFF.

This clonotype was observed a few times. The gene calls are TRBV6-1 and TRBJ2-5; TRBD1 matches 9 bases. The V gene end was trimmed by 6 bases and the J gene end by 4 bases; junction bases not matched to a gene: 9. The V gene's germline CDR1 is MNHNS and CDR2 SASEGT. The CDR3 consists of 15 residues. The CDR3 sequence: CASSRDRAGGETQYF. Here the CDR3 DNA reads TGTGCCAGCAGCAGGGACAGGGCAGGAGGAGAGACCCAGTACTTC.

J is TRBJ1-5 and V is TRBV7-2; 7 bases are shared with TRBD1. The CDR3 length is 15 residues. Germline-derived CDR1 and CDR2 are SGHTA and FQGNSA. Trimming cost V 5 bases and J 1 base; bases outside gene matches: 5. CDR3 nucleotide sequence: TGTGCCAGCAGCGTACAGGGGAACAGCAATCAGCCCCAGCATTTT. Translated, it gives CASSVQGNSNQPQHF.

The J gene is TRBJ2-1, the V gene TRBV5-1, with D tentatively TRBD1 or TRBD2 (5 bases each). The V end lost 0 bases, the J end lost 1 base, and 14 bases lay between the germline ends. Germline V gene lookup returns CDR1 SGHRS and CDR2 YFSETQ. CDR3 length: 17 residues. CDR3 nucleotide sequence: TGCGCCAGCAGCTTGGCCTTGGGGGTACAATCCTACAATGAGCAGTTCTTC. Translated: CASSLALGVQSYNEQFF.

This clonotype came up many times. J is TRBJ2-1 and V is TRBV7-9, with D possibly being TRBD2 (6 bases). The CDR3 extends over 16 amino acids. Trimming left V 1 base short and J 5 bases short, with 15 bases between. CDR1 is SEHNR, CDR2 FQNEAQ, per germline (reference sequence). CDR3 bases: TGTGCCAGCAGCTTAGGTGTTGGGCGGGGTGACAATGAGCAGTTCTTC. Its protein product is CASSLGVGRGDNEQFF.

This clonotype came up many times. The genes are TRBV9 and TRBJ2-1; 8 bases are a match to TRBD2. The CDR3 is made up of 16 amino acids. Germline V gene lookup returns CDR1 SGDLS and CDR2 YYNGEE. The J segment lost 4 bases and the V segment lost 7 bases, leaving 13 bases of the junction unmatched. The CDR3 nucleotides are TGTGCCAGCGGAATACTCTGGGCTAGCGGGTACAATGAGCAGTTCTTC. Translated: CASGILWASGYNEQFF.

The V call is TRBV7-6, the J call TRBJ2-5; a possible D gene is TRBD1 (6 bases). The CDR3 has 14 amino acids. The V gene's germline CDR1 is SGHVS and CDR2 FNYEAQ. Trimming removed 3 bases at V and 4 bases at J, with 12 bases between. The CDR3 DNA reads as TGTGCCAGCAGCTTTTATCAGGGGAGAGAGACCCAGTACTTC. Translating gives CASSFYQGRETQYF.